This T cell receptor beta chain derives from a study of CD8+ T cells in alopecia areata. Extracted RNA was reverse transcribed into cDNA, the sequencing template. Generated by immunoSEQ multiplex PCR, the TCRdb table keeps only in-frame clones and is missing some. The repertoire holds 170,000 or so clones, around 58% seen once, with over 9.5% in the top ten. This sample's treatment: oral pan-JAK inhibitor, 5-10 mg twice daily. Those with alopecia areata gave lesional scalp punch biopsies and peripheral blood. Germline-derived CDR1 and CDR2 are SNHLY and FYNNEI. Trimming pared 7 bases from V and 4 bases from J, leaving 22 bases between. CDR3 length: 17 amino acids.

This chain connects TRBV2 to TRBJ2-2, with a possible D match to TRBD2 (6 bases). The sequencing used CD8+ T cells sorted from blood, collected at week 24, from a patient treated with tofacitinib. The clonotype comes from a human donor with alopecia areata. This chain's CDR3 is CASKGTASPPGTGELFF. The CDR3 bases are TGTGCCAGCAAGGGGACTGCGAGCCCCCCGGGCACCGGGGAGCTGTTTTTT.